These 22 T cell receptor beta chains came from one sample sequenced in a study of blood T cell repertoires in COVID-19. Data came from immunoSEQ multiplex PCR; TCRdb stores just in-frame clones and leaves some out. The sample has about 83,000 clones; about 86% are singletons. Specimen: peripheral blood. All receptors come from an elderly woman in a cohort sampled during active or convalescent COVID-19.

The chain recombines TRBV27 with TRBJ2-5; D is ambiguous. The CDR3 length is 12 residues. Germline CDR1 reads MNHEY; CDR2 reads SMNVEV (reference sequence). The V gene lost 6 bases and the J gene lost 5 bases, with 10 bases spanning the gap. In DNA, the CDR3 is TGTGCCAGCAGCCAGATCGGGGAGACCCAGTACTTC. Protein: CASSQIGETQYF.

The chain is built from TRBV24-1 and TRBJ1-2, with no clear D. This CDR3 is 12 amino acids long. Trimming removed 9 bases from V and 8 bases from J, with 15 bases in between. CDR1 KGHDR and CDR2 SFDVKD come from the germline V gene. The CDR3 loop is CATHDPSRGYTF. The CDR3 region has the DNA TGTGCCACCCACGACCCTTCGCGGGGCTACACCTTC.

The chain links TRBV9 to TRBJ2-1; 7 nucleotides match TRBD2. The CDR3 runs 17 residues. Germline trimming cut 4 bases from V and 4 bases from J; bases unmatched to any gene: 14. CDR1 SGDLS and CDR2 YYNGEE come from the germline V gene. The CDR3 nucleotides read TGTGCCAGCAGCATCTCCGGGAGGCCTACCGCTTACAATGAGCAGTTCTTC. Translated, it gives CASSISGRPTAYNEQFF.

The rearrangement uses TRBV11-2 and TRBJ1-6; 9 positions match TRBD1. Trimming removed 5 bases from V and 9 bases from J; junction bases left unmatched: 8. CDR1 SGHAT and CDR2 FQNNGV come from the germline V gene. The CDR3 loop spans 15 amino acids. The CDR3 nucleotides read TGTGCCAGCAGCCCCCCCGGGACAGGGATTTCACCCCTCCACTTT. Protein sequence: CASSPPGTGISPLHF.

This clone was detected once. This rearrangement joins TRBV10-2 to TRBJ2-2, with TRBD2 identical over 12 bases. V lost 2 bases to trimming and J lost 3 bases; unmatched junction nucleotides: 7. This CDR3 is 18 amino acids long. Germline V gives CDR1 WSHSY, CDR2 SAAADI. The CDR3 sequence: CASSEEASGRAHTGELFF. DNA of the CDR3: TGCGCCAGCAGTGAGGAGGCTAGCGGGAGGGCCCACACCGGGGAGCTGTTTTTT.

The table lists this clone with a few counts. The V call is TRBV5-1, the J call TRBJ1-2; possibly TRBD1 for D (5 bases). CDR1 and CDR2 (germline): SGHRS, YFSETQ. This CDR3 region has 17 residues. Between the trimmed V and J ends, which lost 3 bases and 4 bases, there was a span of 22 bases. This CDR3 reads CASSWATGGGMGYGYTF. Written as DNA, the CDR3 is TGCGCCAGCAGCTGGGCGACCGGCGGGGGTATGGGCTATGGCTACACCTTC.

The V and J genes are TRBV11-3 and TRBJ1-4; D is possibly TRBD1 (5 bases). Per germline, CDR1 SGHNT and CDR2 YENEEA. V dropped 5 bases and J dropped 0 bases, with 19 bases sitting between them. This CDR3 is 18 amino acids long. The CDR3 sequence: CASSAGTLRGATNEKLFF. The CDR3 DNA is TGTGCCAGCAGCGCCGGGACTCTAAGGGGTGCAACTAATGAAAAACTGTTTTTT.

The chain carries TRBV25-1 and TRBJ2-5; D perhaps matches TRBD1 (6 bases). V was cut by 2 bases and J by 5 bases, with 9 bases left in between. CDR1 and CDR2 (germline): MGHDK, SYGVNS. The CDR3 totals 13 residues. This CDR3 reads CASSEGGWETQYF. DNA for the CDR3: TGTGCCAGCAGTGAAGGGGGCTGGGAGACCCAGTACTTC.

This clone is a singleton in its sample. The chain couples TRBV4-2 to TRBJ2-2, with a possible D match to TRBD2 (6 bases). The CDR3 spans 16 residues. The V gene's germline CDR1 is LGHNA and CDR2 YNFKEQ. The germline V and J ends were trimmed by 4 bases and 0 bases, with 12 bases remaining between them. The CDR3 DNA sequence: TGTGCCAGCAGCCCGGTCCTAGCGACGAACACCGGGGAGCTGTTTTTT. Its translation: CASSPVLATNTGELFF.

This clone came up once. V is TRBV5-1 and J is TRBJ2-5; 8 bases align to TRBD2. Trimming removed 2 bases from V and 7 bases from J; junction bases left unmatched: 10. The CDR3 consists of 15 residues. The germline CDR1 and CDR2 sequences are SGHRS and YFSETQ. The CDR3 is CASSFTAGDGGTQYF. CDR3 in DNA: TGCGCCAGCAGCTTCACAGCGGGAGACGGGGGGACCCAGTACTTC.

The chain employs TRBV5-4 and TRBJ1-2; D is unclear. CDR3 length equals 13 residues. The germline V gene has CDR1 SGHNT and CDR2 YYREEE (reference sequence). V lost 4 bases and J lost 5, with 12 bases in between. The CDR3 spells CASSPDGGYGYTF. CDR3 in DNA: TGTGCCAGCAGCCCTGACGGCGGTTATGGCTACACCTTC.

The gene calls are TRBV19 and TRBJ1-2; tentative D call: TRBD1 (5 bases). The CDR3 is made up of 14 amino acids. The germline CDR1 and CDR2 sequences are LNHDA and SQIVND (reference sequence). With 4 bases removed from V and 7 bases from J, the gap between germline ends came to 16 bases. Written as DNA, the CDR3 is TGTGCCAGTAGTACGACGGGGGTTCTAGGTGGCTACACCTTC. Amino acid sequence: CASSTTGVLGGYTF. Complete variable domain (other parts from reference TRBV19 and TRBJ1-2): DGGITQSPKYLFRKEGQNVTLSCEQNLNHDAMYWYRQDPGQGLRLIYYSQIVNDFQKGDIAEGYSVSREKKESFPLTVTSAQKNPTAFYLCASSTTGVLGGYTFGSGTRLTVV.

The CDR3, as DNA: TGTGCCAGCAGCGTAGCCATGAACACTGAAGCTTTCTTT. Protein product: CASSVAMNTEAFF. The chain is built from TRBV9 and TRBJ1-1; D gene unclear. Germline V gives CDR1 SGDLS, CDR2 YYNGEE. This CDR3 has 13 residues. V was trimmed by 0 bases and J by 0 bases, leaving 3 bases between them.

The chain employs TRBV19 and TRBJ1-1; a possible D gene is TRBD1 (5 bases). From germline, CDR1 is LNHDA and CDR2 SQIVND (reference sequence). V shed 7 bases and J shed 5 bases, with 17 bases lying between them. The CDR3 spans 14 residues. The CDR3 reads CASNKDRPGTEAFF. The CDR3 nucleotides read TGTGCCAGTAACAAAGACAGACCCGGTACTGAAGCTTTCTTT.

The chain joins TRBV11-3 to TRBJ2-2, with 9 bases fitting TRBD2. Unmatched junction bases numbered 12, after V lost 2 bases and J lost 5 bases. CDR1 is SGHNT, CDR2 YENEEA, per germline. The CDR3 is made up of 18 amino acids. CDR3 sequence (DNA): TGTGCCAGCAGCTTACAAACCTGGCGGGAGGGCCTTACCGGGGAGCTGTTTTTT. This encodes CASSLQTWREGLTGELFF. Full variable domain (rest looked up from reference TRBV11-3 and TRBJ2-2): EAGVVQSPRYKIIEKKQPVAFWCNPISGHNTLYWYLQNLGQGPELLIRYENEEAVDDSQLPKDRFSAERLKGVDSTLKIQPAELGDSAVYLCASSLQTWREGLTGELFFGEGSRLTVL.

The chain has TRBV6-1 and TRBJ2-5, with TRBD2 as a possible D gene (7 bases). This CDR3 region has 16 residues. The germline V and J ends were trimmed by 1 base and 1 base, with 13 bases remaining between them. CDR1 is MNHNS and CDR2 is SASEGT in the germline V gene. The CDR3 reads CASSEERRGGQETQYF. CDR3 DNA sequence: TGTGCCAGCAGTGAAGAGCGGAGGGGGGGCCAAGAGACCCAGTACTTC.

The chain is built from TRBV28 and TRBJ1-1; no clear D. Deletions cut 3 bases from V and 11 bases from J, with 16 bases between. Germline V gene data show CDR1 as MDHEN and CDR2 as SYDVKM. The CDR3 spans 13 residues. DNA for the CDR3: TGTGCCAGCAGTTTTCCCGGTAACTTGAGGGCTTTCTTT. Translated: CASSFPGNLRAFF.

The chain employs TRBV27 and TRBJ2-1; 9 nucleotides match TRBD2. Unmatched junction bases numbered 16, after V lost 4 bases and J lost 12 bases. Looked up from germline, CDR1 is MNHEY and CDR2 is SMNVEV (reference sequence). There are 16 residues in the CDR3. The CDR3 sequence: CASSSTPSGVPGRQFF. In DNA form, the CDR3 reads TGTGCCAGCAGTTCCACCCCTAGCGGGGTGCCGGGGAGGCAGTTCTTC.

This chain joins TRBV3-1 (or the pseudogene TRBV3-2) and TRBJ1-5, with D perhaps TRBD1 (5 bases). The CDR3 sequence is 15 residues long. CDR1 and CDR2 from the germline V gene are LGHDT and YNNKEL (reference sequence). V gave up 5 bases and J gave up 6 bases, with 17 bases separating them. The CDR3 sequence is CASSSGKDWGQPQHF. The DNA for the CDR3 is TGTGCCAGCAGCTCAGGGAAGGATTGGGGTCAGCCCCAGCATTTT.

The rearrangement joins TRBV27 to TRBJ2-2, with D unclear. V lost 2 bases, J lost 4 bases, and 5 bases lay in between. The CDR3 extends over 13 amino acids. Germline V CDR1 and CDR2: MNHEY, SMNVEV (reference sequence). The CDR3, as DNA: TGTGCCAGCAGTTTAGTTATCACCGGGGAGCTGTTTTTT. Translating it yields CASSLVITGELFF.

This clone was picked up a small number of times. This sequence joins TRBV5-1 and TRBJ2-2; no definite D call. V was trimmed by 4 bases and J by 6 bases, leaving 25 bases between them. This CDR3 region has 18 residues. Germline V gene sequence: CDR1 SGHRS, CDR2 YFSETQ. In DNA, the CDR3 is TGCGCCAGCAGCCAAACCCTCACGAGTAACGTCGGGTCCGGGGAGCTGTTTTTT. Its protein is CASSQTLTSNVGSGELFF. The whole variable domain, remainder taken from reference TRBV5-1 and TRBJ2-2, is KAGVTQTPRYLIKTRGQQVTLSCSPISGHRSVSWYQQTPGQGLQFLFEYFSETQRNKGNFPGRFSGRQFSNSRSEMNVSTLELGDSALYLCASSQTLTSNVGSGELFFGEGSRLTVL.

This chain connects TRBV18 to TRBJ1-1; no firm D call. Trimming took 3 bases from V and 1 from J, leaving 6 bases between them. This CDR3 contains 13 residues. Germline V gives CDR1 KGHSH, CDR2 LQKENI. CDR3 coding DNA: TGTGCCAGCTCACCCTACGGGAACACTGAAGCTTTCTTT. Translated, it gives CASSPYGNTEAFF.